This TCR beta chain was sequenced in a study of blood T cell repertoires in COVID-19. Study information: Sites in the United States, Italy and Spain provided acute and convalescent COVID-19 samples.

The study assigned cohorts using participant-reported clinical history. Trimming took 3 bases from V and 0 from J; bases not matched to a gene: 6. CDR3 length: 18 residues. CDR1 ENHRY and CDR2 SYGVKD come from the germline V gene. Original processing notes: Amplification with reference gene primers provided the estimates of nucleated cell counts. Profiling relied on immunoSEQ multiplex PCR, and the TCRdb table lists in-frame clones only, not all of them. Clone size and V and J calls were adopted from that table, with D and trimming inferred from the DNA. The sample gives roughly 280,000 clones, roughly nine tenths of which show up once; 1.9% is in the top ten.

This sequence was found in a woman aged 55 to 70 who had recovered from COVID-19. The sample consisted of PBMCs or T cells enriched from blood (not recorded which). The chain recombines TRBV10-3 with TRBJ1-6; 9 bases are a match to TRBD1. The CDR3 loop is CAISETGTGSSYNSPLHF. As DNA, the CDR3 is TGTGCCATCAGTGAAACTGGGACAGGGAGCTCCTATAATTCACCCCTCCACTTT.